The 32 T cell receptor beta chains below all came from one sample that was sequenced in a study of blood T cell repertoires in COVID-19. Clones were sequenced by immunoSEQ multiplex PCR, and TCRdb holds only the in-frame ones, with some missing. The profile shows approximately 290,000 clones, around 90% of them singletons. Sequenced sample: PBMCs or T cells enriched from blood (not recorded which). All receptors come from a woman aged 25 to 39 who had recovered from COVID-19.

The chain combines TRBV11-3 with TRBJ2-1; 8 bases align to TRBD2. The CDR3 has 15 amino acids. In germline, CDR1 is SGHNT, CDR2 YENEEA. Trimming at V came to 4 bases and at J to 7 bases, leaving 9 bases not matched to a gene. The CDR3 sequence: CASSSSGIAGNEQFF. CDR3 nucleotide sequence: TGTGCCAGCAGCTCCTCAGGGATAGCGGGAAATGAGCAGTTCTTC.

The chain couples TRBV4-2 to TRBJ2-7; TRBD2 matches at 7 bases. The CDR3 length is 15 residues. Germline V gives CDR1 LGHNA, CDR2 YNFKEQ. Trimming took 1 base from V and 2 from J; bases not matched to a gene: 5. This CDR3 is CASSQVSAGAYEQYF. In DNA, the CDR3 is TGTGCCAGCAGCCAAGTCTCGGCGGGGGCCTACGAGCAGTACTTC.

Only one count was recorded for this clone. This chain links TRBV28 with TRBJ1-1, with D possibly being TRBD1 (5 bases). The V end lost 10 bases, the J end lost 5 bases, and 17 bases lay between the germline ends. CDR3 length equals 13 residues. Germline V lookup: CDR1 MDHEN, CDR2 SYDVKM. The CDR3 reads CATTIREDTEAFF. For the CDR3, the DNA is TGTGCCACTACCATCAGGGAGGATACTGAAGCTTTCTTT.

V usage is TRBV11-2 and J usage is TRBJ1-2; D might be TRBD1 (5 bases). CDR3 length: 15 amino acids. The germline V gene has CDR1 SGHAT and CDR2 FQNNGV. V lost 0 bases to trimming and J lost 13 bases, with 21 bases between them. The CDR3 region is CASSLDLGGRPTFTF. DNA for the CDR3: TGTGCCAGCAGCTTAGATCTGGGGGGGAGGCCTACTTTCACCTTC.

This sequence joins TRBV28 and TRBJ1-2; D is ambiguous. Germline CDR1 is MDHEN and CDR2 is SYDVKM. The CDR3 consists of 12 residues. Trimming took off 6 bases at V and 1 base at J, with 6 bases between the two ends. The chain's CDR3 is CASSPGNYGYTF. CDR3 nucleotides: TGTGCCAGCAGCCCGGGTAACTATGGCTACACCTTC.

The chain couples TRBV18 to TRBJ1-6; 12 bases line up with TRBD1. CDR1 and CDR2 (germline): KGHSH, LQKENI. J lost 7 bases, V lost 2 bases, and 15 bases had no gene match. There are 20 residues in the CDR3. Here the CDR3 reads CASSPGFEKGQGAWNSPLHF. The CDR3 DNA reads TGTGCCAGCTCACCAGGGTTTGAGAAGGGACAGGGGGCTTGGAATTCACCCCTCCACTTT. The variable domain in full, with the rest retrieved from reference TRBV18 and TRBJ1-6, is NAGVMQNPRHLVRRRGQEARLRCSPMKGHSHVYWYRQLPEEGLKFMVYLQKENIIDESGMPKERFSAEFPKEGPSILRIQQVVRGDSAAYFCASSPGFEKGQGAWNSPLHFGNGTRLTVT.

The chain combines TRBV20-1 with TRBJ2-7, with TRBD2 matching 12 bases. V was clipped by 3 bases and J by 3 bases; unmatched bases: 9. Per the germline V gene, CDR1 is DFQATT and CDR2 is SNEGSKA (reference sequence). The CDR3 runs 16 residues. CDR3 in amino acids: CSASLLAGGTHYEQYF. In DNA, the CDR3 is TGCAGTGCTAGTCTTCTAGCGGGAGGGACCCACTACGAGCAGTACTTC.

The gene calls are TRBV2 and TRBJ2-6, with no clear D. The CDR3 is made up of 15 amino acids. Germline assignment: CDR1 SNHLY and CDR2 FYNNEI. Trimming removed 6 bases from V and 4 bases from J, with 13 bases in between. In DNA form, the CDR3 reads TGTGCCAGCAGCGTCACTGCTACGGGGGCCAACGTCCTGACTTTC. This encodes CASSVTATGANVLTF.

This rearrangement joins TRBV3-1 (or the pseudogene TRBV3-2) to TRBJ2-5; 10 bases agree with TRBD2. With 0 bases clipped from V and 7 bases from J, the junction kept 11 bases outside the gene matches. The CDR3 totals 17 residues. Germline V gene data show CDR1 as LGHDT and CDR2 as YNNKEL (reference sequence). The CDR3 is CASSQEVLAGEIWTQYF. In DNA form, the CDR3 reads TGTGCCAGCAGCCAAGAGGTTCTAGCGGGAGAAATATGGACCCAGTACTTC.

In DNA form, the CDR3 reads TGTGCCAGCAGTGGGGGCCTGACTAGCGGGACAGATACGCAGTATTTT. Protein product: CASSGGLTSGTDTQYF. This rearrangement joins TRBV7-6 to TRBJ2-3; 10 nucleotides agree with TRBD2. The junction had 9 bases not matched to a gene; V was cut back by 6 bases and J by 3 bases. Germline V gene lookup returns CDR1 SGHVS and CDR2 FNYEAQ. CDR3 size: 16 residues. Full variable domain (remainder filled in from reference TRBV7-6 and TRBJ2-3): GAGVSQSPRYKVTKRGQDVALRCDPISGHVSLYWYRQALGQGPEFLTYFNYEAQQDKSGLPNDRFSAERPEGSISTLTIQRTEQRDSAMYRCASSGGLTSGTDTQYFGPGTRLTVL.

The CDR3: CASSLGQGSYNSPLHF. The CDR3 DNA sequence: TGTGCCAGCAGCTTGGGACAGGGTTCCTATAATTCACCCCTCCACTTT. The chain is built from TRBV5-6 and TRBJ1-6; the match to TRBD1 covers 7 bases. This CDR3 contains 16 residues. Per germline, CDR1 SGHDT and CDR2 YYEEEE. The V segment lost 0 bases and the J segment 1 base; nucleotides outside the gene matches: 1.

The CDR3 here is CASSPTIDRQGGFF. The CDR3 DNA reads as TGTGCCAGCAGTCCAACGATAGACCGACAGGGTGGGTTTTTT. The chain uses TRBV28 and TRBJ1-4; 7 bases line up with TRBD1. CDR1 and CDR2 from the germline V gene are MDHEN and SYDVKM. The trim removed 5 bases at V and 16 bases at J, leaving 16 bases unmatched. CDR3 length: 14 amino acids. Based on the CDR3 plus reference TRBV28 and TRBJ1-4, the full variable domain is DVKVTQSSRYLVKRTGEKVFLECVQDMDHENMFWYRQDPGLGLRLIYFSYDVKMKEKGDIPEGYSVSREKKERFSLILESASTNQTSMYLCASSPTIDRQGGFFGSGTQLSVL.

V and J are TRBV28 and TRBJ2-1; TRBD2 matches at 7 bases. This CDR3 is built from 15 residues. Trimming at V came to 2 bases and at J to 8 bases, leaving 9 bases not matched to a gene. The germline V gene has CDR1 MDHEN and CDR2 SYDVKM. CDR3 DNA sequence: TGTGCCAGCAGTTTAGCGGGAGTCGATTTGTATGAGCAGTTCTTC. Protein sequence: CASSLAGVDLYEQFF.

The chain combines TRBV5-4 with TRBJ1-2; 7 nucleotides align to TRBD1. The V segment lost 4 bases and the J segment 6 bases; nucleotides outside the gene matches: 9. Germline V gene lookup returns CDR1 SGHNT and CDR2 YYREEE (reference sequence). This CDR3 is built from 14 residues. This chain's CDR3 is CASSPGGTDNGYTF. CDR3 DNA sequence: TGTGCCAGCAGCCCAGGGGGGACAGACAATGGCTACACCTTC.

The V call is TRBV11-3, the J call TRBJ2-7, with 11 bases that match TRBD1. The CDR3 totals 16 residues. Germline CDR1 and CDR2: SGHNT and YENEEA. The junction had 12 bases not matched to a gene; V was cut back by 5 bases and J by 6 bases. The CDR3 is CASSPVGGTGGGEQYF. The CDR3 coding sequence is TGTGCCAGCAGCCCAGTTGGGGGGACAGGGGGTGGCGAGCAGTACTTC.

The V call is TRBV7-9, the J call TRBJ1-1; the D is unclear. Trimming took off 0 bases at V and 0 bases at J, with 11 bases between the two ends. Germline CDR1 reads SEHNR; CDR2 reads FQNEAQ (reference sequence). CDR3 size: 16 residues. The CDR3 sequence is CASSLAQAALNTEAFF. DNA for the CDR3: TGTGCCAGCAGCTTAGCGCAGGCAGCCTTGAACACTGAAGCTTTCTTT. Filled out from reference TRBV7-9 and TRBJ1-1, the complete variable domain reads DTGVSQNPRHKITKRGQNVTFRCDPISEHNRLYWYRQTLGQGPEFLTYFQNEAQLEKSRLLSDRFSAERPKGSFSTLEIQRTEQGDSAMYLCASSLAQAALNTEAFFGQGTRLTVV.

The chain combines TRBV12-3 or TRBV12-4 with TRBJ1-5, with D unclear. CDR3 length equals 13 residues. With 2 bases removed from V and 7 bases from J, the gap between germline ends came to 9 bases. In nucleotides, the CDR3 is TGTGCCAGCAGTTTAACGAGGGCCCAGCCCCAGCATTTT. As protein: CASSLTRAQPQHF.

The CDR3 nucleotides are TGTGCCAGCAGCAAGCCGCCGGGACAGGGGATTGCTGAAGCTTTCTTT. Its translation: CASSKPPGQGIAEAFF. V usage is TRBV7-3 and J usage is TRBJ1-1; 10 bases fit TRBD1. Looked up from germline, CDR1 is SGHTA and CDR2 is FQGTGA. The CDR3 sequence is 16 residues long. After removal of 5 bases from V and 6 bases from J, the junction contained 12 bases not matched to a gene. Supplemented by reference TRBV7-3 and TRBJ1-1, the full variable domain reads GAGVSQTPSNKVTEKGKYVELRCDPISGHTALYWYRQSLGQGPEFLIYFQGTGAADDSGLPNDRFFAVRPEGSVSTLKIQRTERGDSAVYLCASSKPPGQGIAEAFFGQGTRLTVV.

The rearrangement links TRBV14 to TRBJ2-1, with 8 bases fitting TRBD2. CDR1 and CDR2 from the germline V gene are SGHDN and FVKESK. Trimming removed 4 bases from V and 0 bases from J; junction bases left unmatched: 5. This CDR3 is 16 amino acids long. CDR3 region: CASSPPLAASYNEQFF. CDR3 nucleotide sequence: TGTGCCAGCAGCCCACCACTAGCGGCCTCCTACAATGAGCAGTTCTTC.

In its sample, this clone was seen a few times. This chain uses TRBV12-3 or TRBV12-4 with TRBJ1-2, with 9 bases that match TRBD1. The CDR3 totals 12 residues. With V trimmed by 4 bases and J by 6 bases, 0 bases remained unmatched. For the CDR3, the DNA is TGTGCCAGCAGTTGGACAGGGGATGGCTACACCTTC. Protein sequence: CASSWTGDGYTF.

The chain employs TRBV7-9 and TRBJ2-1; possible D gene TRBD2, 5 bases. This CDR3 has 15 residues. V lost 1 base and J lost 5, with 12 bases in between. Germline V gene lookup returns CDR1 SEHNR and CDR2 FQNEAQ (reference sequence). CDR3 in amino acids: CASSLESGSNNEQFF. CDR3 DNA: TGTGCCAGCAGCTTAGAATCGGGGTCCAACAATGAGCAGTTCTTC.

V and J are TRBV3-1 (or the pseudogene TRBV3-2) and TRBJ1-4, with D unresolved. Germline V gene data show CDR1 as LGHDT and CDR2 as YNNKEL (reference sequence). This CDR3 spans 14 amino acids. V lost 6 bases to trimming and J lost 8 bases, with 16 bases between them. This CDR3 is CASSPGPGGEKLFF. As DNA, the CDR3 is TGTGCCAGCAGTCCGGGCCCGGGAGGGGAAAAACTGTTTTTT.

The V call is TRBV18, the J call TRBJ1-1, with D hard to call. This CDR3 is built from 14 residues. Germline CDR1 KGHSH, CDR2 LQKENI. V was pared by 2 bases and J by 2 bases, with 9 bases between. CDR3 amino acids: CASSPLGDNTEAFF. DNA of the CDR3: TGTGCCAGCTCACCATTGGGCGACAACACTGAAGCTTTCTTT.

The V and J genes are TRBV10-3 and TRBJ2-7; TRBD2 agrees at 12 bases. The J segment lost 4 bases and the V segment lost 8 bases, leaving 3 bases of the junction unmatched. Germline values: CDR1 ENHRY, CDR2 SYGVKD. CDR3 size: 13 residues. CDR3 protein: CAIGLAGKYEQYF. CDR3 nucleotides: TGTGCCATCGGACTAGCGGGAAAGTACGAGCAGTACTTC.

The chain uses TRBV7-2 and TRBJ1-2, with TRBD1 as a possible D gene (5 bases). The CDR3 sequence is 13 residues long. Germline V gene data show CDR1 as SGHTA and CDR2 as FQGNSA. Trimming took 4 bases from V and 6 from J, leaving 12 bases between them. In nucleotides, the CDR3 is TGTGCCAGCAGCTATGGAGGGGATGATGGCTACACCTTC. Translated: CASSYGGDDGYTF.

The chain combines TRBV9 with TRBJ2-5; 14 bases fit TRBD2. The germline CDR1 and CDR2 sequences are SGDLS and YYNGEE. The junction had 5 bases not matched to a gene; V was cut back by 2 bases and J by 2 bases. This CDR3 has 17 residues. CDR3 bases: TGTGCCAGCAGCGTGACAGGGACTAGCGGGAGTCAAGAGACCCAGTACTTC. Residues: CASSVTGTSGSQETQYF.

The chain is built from TRBV7-2 and TRBJ1-2; D might be TRBD1 (6 bases). Trimming pared 1 base from V and 7 bases from J, leaving 13 bases between. Germline CDR1 is SGHTA and CDR2 is FQGNSA. The CDR3 covers 14 residues. DNA of the CDR3: TGTGCCAGCAGCTTAGGTGAGACAGGTGGTGGCTACACCTTC. It translates to CASSLGETGGGYTF.

Here the CDR3 DNA reads TGTGCTAGTGGTTTGGGGACAGGAGAAGCTTTCTTT. This sequence encodes CASGLGTGEAFF. The V and J genes are TRBV12-5 and TRBJ1-1; 7 positions agree with TRBD1. Per the germline V gene, CDR1 is LGHNT and CDR2 is FRNRAP. V dropped 1 base and J dropped 8; count of bases not matched to a gene: 1. This CDR3 region has 12 residues. Full variable domain (outside the CDR3, taken from reference TRBV12-5 and TRBJ1-1): DARVTQTPRHKVTEMGQEVTMRCQPILGHNTVFWYRQTMMQGLELLAYFRNRAPLDDSGMPKDRFSAEMPDATLATLKIQPSEPRDSAVYFCASGLGTGEAFFGQGTRLTVV.

The gene calls are TRBV5-1 and TRBJ2-2, with 9 bases that match TRBD2. Per germline, CDR1 SGHRS and CDR2 YFSETQ. The ends lost 3 bases at V and 2 bases at J; junction bases unmatched: 8. This CDR3 comprises 17 residues. CDR3 sequence: CASSSHGTSRNTGELFF. The DNA of the CDR3 is TGCGCCAGCAGCTCCCACGGGACTAGCAGAAACACCGGGGAGCTGTTTTTT.

CDR3 DNA: TGTGCCAGCAGTACGGGACTAGCGGGAGATCCCTTCGGCAATGAGCAGTTCTTC. It codes for CASSTGLAGDPFGNEQFF. The chain recombines TRBV2 with TRBJ2-1; 14 bases map to TRBD2. CDR1 and CDR2 from the germline V gene are SNHLY and FYNNEI. This CDR3 is built from 18 residues. The trim removed 5 bases at V and 6 bases at J, leaving 12 bases unmatched.

In nucleotides, the CDR3 is TGCGCCAGCAGCTTAGGACAGAGGGCACGATATAACACTGAAGCTTTCTTT. It codes for CASSLGQRARYNTEAFF. This chain joins TRBV5-1 and TRBJ1-1; D perhaps matches TRBD1 (6 bases). The CDR3 has 17 residues. Germline-derived CDR1 and CDR2 are SGHRS and YFSETQ. The germline V and J ends were trimmed by 2 bases and 2 bases, with 19 bases remaining between them.

This chain links TRBV4-3 with TRBJ2-5; 7 bases align to TRBD1. This CDR3 comprises 14 residues. V was pared by 0 bases and J by 2 bases, with 0 bases of the junction left unmatched. In germline, CDR1 is LGHNA, CDR2 YSLEER. The CDR3 protein is CASSQEGQQETQYF. DNA of the CDR3: TGCGCCAGCAGCCAAGAGGGACAGCAAGAGACCCAGTACTTC.